The 2 T cell receptor beta chains listed next were all sequenced from one sample in a study of shared clonotypes between healthy human individuals. Some clones are missing from TCRdb's copy, which holds only in-frame ones; the method was immunoSEQ multiplex PCR. The sample lists approximately 1.5 million clones, 95% to 99% occurring once. Sequencing used naive CD4+ T cells sorted from blood. Subset indicated: CD45RA+ positively selected. The source is a man aged 30-40 years in good health.

The chain combines TRBV6-1 with TRBJ1-2, with D perhaps TRBD1 (6 bases). Per the germline V gene, CDR1 is MNHNS and CDR2 is SASEGT. The CDR3 is made up of 14 amino acids. The V and J ends lost 6 bases and 1 base respectively, with 12 bases between them. The CDR3 sequence is CASRIGGNNYGYTF. In DNA, the CDR3 is TGTGCCAGCAGGATAGGGGGTAATAACTATGGCTACACCTTC.

This clone was picked up one time. The chain links TRBV2 to TRBJ1-2; weak D call: TRBD1 (5 bases). The CDR3 is 14 residues long. V lost 5 bases, J lost 7 bases, and 17 bases lay in between. CDR1 is SNHLY, CDR2 FYNNEI, per germline. The CDR3 reads CASSSSEAGRGYTF. DNA of the CDR3: TGTGCCAGCAGTTCCTCCGAGGCGGGACGTGGCTACACCTTC.